These 20 T cell receptor beta chains share one sample of origin, sequenced in a study of blood T cell repertoires in COVID-19. Clones were sequenced by immunoSEQ multiplex PCR, and TCRdb holds only the in-frame ones, with some missing. The sample carries 75,000 to 85,000 clones, about 88% recorded once. Input material: peripheral blood. Receptors were obtained from a human donor in a cohort sampled during active COVID-19.

The V gene is TRBV7-8, the J gene TRBJ2-7; TRBD1 aligns across 7 bases. The V gene end was trimmed by 5 bases and the J gene end by 1 base; junction bases not matched to a gene: 8. There are 15 residues in the CDR3. Germline V gene sequence: CDR1 SGHVS, CDR2 FQNEAQ. CDR3 in amino acids: CASSGLGDRSYEQYF. The CDR3 bases are TGTGCCAGCAGCGGCTTGGGGGACAGATCCTACGAGCAGTACTTC.

The count of this clone is one. V gene TRBV4-1 combines with J gene TRBJ1-6, with 7 positions matching TRBD1. The germline CDR1 and CDR2 sequences are MGHRA and YSYEKL. This CDR3 spans 15 amino acids. Trimming at V came to 1 base and at J to 4 bases, leaving 1 base not matched to a gene. DNA of the CDR3: TGCGCCAGCAGCCAAGTACAGGGGTATAATTCACCCCTCCACTTT. Its translation is CASSQVQGYNSPLHF.

CDR3 sequence reads: CASSSQQGVSYEQYF. For the CDR3, the DNA is TGTGCCAGCAGCTCTCAACAGGGGGTATCCTACGAGCAGTACTTC. The chain carries TRBV7-6 and TRBJ2-7, with 8 bases lining up with TRBD1. The junction had 6 bases not matched to a gene; V was cut back by 4 bases and J by 1 base. Germline lookup yields CDR1 SGHVS and CDR2 FNYEAQ. The CDR3 is made up of 15 amino acids.

This clone showed up just a few times. This chain connects TRBV5-1 to TRBJ1-3; D is unresolved. In germline, CDR1 is SGHRS, CDR2 YFSETQ. This CDR3 contains 12 residues. Trimming pared 5 bases from V and 8 bases from J, leaving 11 bases between. The DNA for the CDR3 is TGCGCCAGCAGAGCGGGAGGTGACACCATATATTTT. Translated, it gives CASRAGGDTIYF.

The genes are TRBV5-1 and TRBJ1-1; no clear D gene. CDR1 is SGHRS, CDR2 YFSETQ, per germline. The V end lost 2 bases, the J end lost 1 base, and 15 bases lay between the germline ends. The CDR3 contains 16 residues. Written as DNA, the CDR3 is TGCGCCAGCAGCTTATCTCTCGGAGGGCCGAACACTGAAGCTTTCTTT. Protein sequence: CASSLSLGGPNTEAFF.

This rearrangement joins TRBV28 to TRBJ2-7; a possible D gene is TRBD2 (5 bases). Germline V lookup: CDR1 MDHEN, CDR2 SYDVKM. V gave up 6 bases and J gave up 2 bases, with 17 bases separating them. This CDR3 comprises 15 residues. The CDR3 DNA reads as TGTGCCAGCAGCCGGAGCGGAGATCTCACCTACGAGCAGTACTTC. Residues: CASSRSGDLTYEQYF.

This chain uses TRBV5-1 with TRBJ1-3; D ambiguous. Trimming shortened V by 0 bases and J by 0 bases, and 10 bases separated the two germline ends. Per germline, CDR1 SGHRS and CDR2 YFSETQ. The CDR3 totals 16 residues. The CDR3 coding sequence is TGCGCCAGCAGCTTGGCTTCCCCTTCCTCTGGAAACACCATATATTTT. The encoded protein is CASSLASPSSGNTIYF.

The genes are TRBV7-9 and TRBJ2-1; the D gene is possibly TRBD2 (5 bases). CDR3 length equals 15 residues. Germline CDR1 reads SEHNR; CDR2 reads FQNEAQ (reference sequence). V was trimmed by 0 bases and J by 0 bases, leaving 6 bases between them. CDR3 protein: CASSLAGSSYNEQFF. The CDR3 DNA reads TGTGCCAGCAGCTTAGCAGGGAGCTCCTACAATGAGCAGTTCTTC.

J is TRBJ2-3 and V is TRBV2; TRBD1 agrees at 9 bases. The ends lost 2 bases at V and 4 bases at J; junction bases unmatched: 7. The CDR3 has 16 residues. Germline V lookup: CDR1 SNHLY, CDR2 FYNNEI. CDR3 DNA: TGTGCCAGCAGTGAAAGGGACAGGGAATTTCCAGATACGCAGTATTTT. Amino acid sequence: CASSERDREFPDTQYF.

CDR3 nucleotide sequence: TGTGCCAGCAGCTCGGACAGGGGATACAATGAGCAGTTCTTC. Its protein product is CASSSDRGYNEQFF. The chain links TRBV5-4 to TRBJ2-1, with 9 nucleotides matching TRBD1. The CDR3 sequence is 14 residues long. Germline-derived CDR1 and CDR2 are SGHNT and YYREEE (reference sequence). V lost 3 bases to trimming and J lost 4 bases; unmatched junction nucleotides: 2.

The rearrangement uses TRBV6-5 and TRBJ2-3; possibly TRBD1 for D (6 bases). The CDR3 loop spans 15 amino acids. The germline V gene encodes CDR1 MNHEY and CDR2 SVGAGI. The V end lost 6 bases, the J end lost 3 bases, and 16 bases lay between the germline ends. The CDR3 DNA follows: TGTGCCAGCAGAACGACCGGGACACCGACAGATACGCAGTATTTT. This codes for CASRTTGTPTDTQYF.

The chain carries TRBV18 and TRBJ2-1, with D possibly being TRBD2 (5 bases). V was clipped by 3 bases and J by 0 bases, with 15 bases between them. The V gene's germline CDR1 is KGHSH and CDR2 LQKENI. The CDR3 sequence is 17 residues long. DNA of the CDR3: TGTGCCAGCTCACCCCCCGGTACTAGTCACTCCTACAATGAGCAGTTCTTC. It specifies CASSPPGTSHSYNEQFF.

The chain combines TRBV6-6 with TRBJ2-5; D is perhaps TRBD1 (6 bases). The CDR3 contains 14 residues. Trimming took 6 bases from V and 2 from J, leaving 13 bases between them. The germline V gene has CDR1 MNHNY and CDR2 SVGAGI (reference sequence). The CDR3 here is CASRSHQGQETQYF. In DNA, the CDR3 is TGTGCCAGCAGGAGTCACCAGGGGCAAGAGACCCAGTACTTC.

V is TRBV30 and J is TRBJ1-5, with TRBD1 matching over 11 bases. V gave up 1 base and J gave up 3 bases; unmatched junction bases: 2. The V gene's germline CDR1 is GTSNPN and CDR2 SVGIG (reference sequence). The CDR3 is 15 residues long. CDR3 region: CAWSAGQGANQPQHF. CDR3 bases: TGTGCCTGGAGTGCCGGACAGGGGGCCAATCAGCCCCAGCATTTT.

This clone was seen once. CDR3 loop: CASSQAPGGRQYF. The DNA of the CDR3 is TGTGCCAGCAGCCAAGCTCCGGGGGGCAGGCAGTACTTC. The chain uses TRBV3-1 (or the pseudogene TRBV3-2) and TRBJ2-7, with D perhaps matching TRBD2 (7 bases). Trimming took off 1 base at V and 9 bases at J, with 13 bases between the two ends. Looked up from germline, CDR1 is LGHDT and CDR2 is YNNKEL (reference sequence). This CDR3 has 13 residues.

The chain joins TRBV5-4 to TRBJ1-2; D remains ambiguous. The CDR3 totals 14 residues. Germline V gene sequence: CDR1 SGHNT, CDR2 YYREEE (reference sequence). Deletions cut 2 bases from V and 0 bases from J, with 8 bases between. The CDR3 region has the DNA TGTGCCAGCAGCTTCGGGGAGGCTAACTATGGCTACACCTTC. Amino acid sequence: CASSFGEANYGYTF.

J is TRBJ1-1 and V is TRBV19; 9 bases match TRBD1. V gave up 5 bases and J gave up 5 bases; unmatched junction bases: 3. Germline V gene sequence: CDR1 LNHDA, CDR2 SQIVND (reference sequence). The CDR3 has 13 amino acids. Written as DNA, the CDR3 is TGTGCCAGTAGTCCCGGGACAGGGACTGAAGCTTTCTTT. Residues: CASSPGTGTEAFF.

J is TRBJ1-1 and V is TRBV11-2, with unresolved D. This CDR3 spans 13 amino acids. The V end lost 5 bases, the J end lost 8 bases, and 15 bases lay between the germline ends. Germline V gene data show CDR1 as SGHAT and CDR2 as FQNNGV. The CDR3 coding sequence is TGTGCCAGCAGCCCCCTTGAGCGCCTCGAAGCTTTCTTT. The encoded protein is CASSPLERLEAFF.

The chain joins TRBV5-1 to TRBJ2-7, with TRBD1 matching over 9 bases. The CDR3 totals 13 residues. V lost 4 bases and J lost 6; bases outside the gene matches: 5. Looked up from germline, CDR1 is SGHRS and CDR2 is YFSETQ. CDR3 bases: TGCGCCAGCAGCACCGGGACAGGGCTCGAGCAGTACTTC. This codes for CASSTGTGLEQYF.

This clone was detected only once. The chain joins TRBV18 to TRBJ1-1; D gene unclear. The germline gives CDR1 KGHSH, CDR2 LQKENI. This CDR3 region has 11 residues. Trimming pared 8 bases from V and 8 bases from J, leaving 12 bases between. The CDR3 DNA is TGTGCCAGCCGGGAGGGTGAGGAAGCTTTCTTT. This sequence encodes CASREGEEAFF.